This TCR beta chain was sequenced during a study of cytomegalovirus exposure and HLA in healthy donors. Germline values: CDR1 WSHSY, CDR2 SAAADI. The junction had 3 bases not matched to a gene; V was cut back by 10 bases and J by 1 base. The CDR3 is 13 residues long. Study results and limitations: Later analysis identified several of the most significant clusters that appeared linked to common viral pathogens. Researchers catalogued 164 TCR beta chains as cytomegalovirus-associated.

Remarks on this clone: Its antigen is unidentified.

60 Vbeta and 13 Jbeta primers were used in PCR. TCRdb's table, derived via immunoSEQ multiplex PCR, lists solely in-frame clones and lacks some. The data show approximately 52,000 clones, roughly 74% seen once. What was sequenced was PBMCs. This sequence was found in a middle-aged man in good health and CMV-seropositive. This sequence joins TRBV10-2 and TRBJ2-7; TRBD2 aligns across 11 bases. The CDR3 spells CATSGGTSYEQYF. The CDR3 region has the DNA TGCGCCACTAGCGGGGGGACTTCCTACGAGCAGTACTTC.